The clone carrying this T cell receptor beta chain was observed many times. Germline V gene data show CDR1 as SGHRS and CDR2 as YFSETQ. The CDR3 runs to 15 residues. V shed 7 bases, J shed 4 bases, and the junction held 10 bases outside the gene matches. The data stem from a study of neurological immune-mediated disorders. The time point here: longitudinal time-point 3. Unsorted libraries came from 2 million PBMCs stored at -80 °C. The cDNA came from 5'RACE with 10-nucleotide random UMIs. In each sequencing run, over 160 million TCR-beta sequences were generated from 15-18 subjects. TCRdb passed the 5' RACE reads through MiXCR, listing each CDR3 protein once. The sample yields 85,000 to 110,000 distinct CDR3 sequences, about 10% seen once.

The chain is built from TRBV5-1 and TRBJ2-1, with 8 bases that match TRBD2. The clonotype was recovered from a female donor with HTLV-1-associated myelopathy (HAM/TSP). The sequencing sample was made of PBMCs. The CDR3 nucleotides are TGCGCCAGCGGCGCGACTAGCGCTTTTTACAATGAGCAGTTCTTC. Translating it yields CASGATSAFYNEQFF. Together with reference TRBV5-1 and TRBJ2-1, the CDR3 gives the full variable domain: KAGVTQTPRYLIKTRGQQVTLSCSPISGHRSVSWYQQTPGQGLQFLFEYFSETQRNKGNFPGRFSGRQFSNSRSEMNVSTLELGDSALYLCASGATSAFYNEQFFGPGTRLTVL.